The 27 T cell receptor beta chains presented below share a single source sample, sequenced in a study of blood T cell repertoires in COVID-19. Some clones are missing from TCRdb's copy, which holds only in-frame ones; the method was immunoSEQ multiplex PCR. The profile shows 150,000 to 200,000 clones, 80% of them singletons. Sequenced input: PBMCs or T cells enriched from blood (not recorded which). The source is a man between 35 and 55 years old who had recovered from COVID-19.

The chain combines TRBV19 with TRBJ2-5; 12 bases map to TRBD2. The CDR3 totals 16 residues. Trimming took 1 base from V and 4 from J; bases not matched to a gene: 4. Per germline, CDR1 LNHDA and CDR2 SQIVND (reference sequence). The CDR3 sequence: CASSIVGGLAGETQYF. In nucleotides, the CDR3 is TGTGCCAGTAGTATAGTCGGGGGACTAGCGGGAGAGACCCAGTACTTC.

This sequence joins TRBV6-5 and TRBJ2-7, with D possibly matching TRBD1 (6 bases). V was trimmed by 7 bases and J by 2 bases, leaving 9 bases between them. The CDR3 loop spans 12 amino acids. Germline loops: CDR1 MNHEY, CDR2 SVGAGI. The CDR3 region is CASTRGAYEQYF. The CDR3 DNA reads TGTGCCAGCACCAGGGGCGCCTACGAGCAGTACTTC.

V and J are TRBV19 and TRBJ2-3, with D possibly being TRBD1 (5 bases). The germline CDR1 and CDR2 sequences are LNHDA and SQIVND (reference sequence). This CDR3 comprises 17 residues. Trimming stripped 0 bases from V and 1 base from J, with 14 bases between. CDR3 residues: CASSIDRGVPGTDTQYF. CDR3 sequence (DNA): TGTGCCAGTAGTATAGATAGGGGCGTCCCTGGCACAGATACGCAGTATTTT.

This chain uses TRBV6-2 or TRBV6-3 with TRBJ2-5, with 9 bases that match TRBD2. Germline V gene sequence: CDR1 MNHEY, CDR2 SVGEGT. The CDR3 length is 16 residues. J lost 4 bases, V lost 2 bases, and 8 bases had no gene match. DNA for the CDR3: TGTGCCAGCAGTTACAAGGCGGGGGGGCCTTCAGAGACCCAGTACTTC. The encoded protein is CASSYKAGGPSETQYF.

The chain carries TRBV18 and TRBJ1-2; 8 bases match TRBD1. The ends lost 2 bases at V and 3 bases at J; junction bases unmatched: 5. Germline-derived CDR1 and CDR2 are KGHSH and LQKENI. The CDR3 is 15 amino acids. Written as DNA, the CDR3 is TGTGCCAGCTCACCAGCAGGGGGCGCGGACTATGGCTACACCTTC. Residues: CASSPAGGADYGYTF. Supplemented by reference TRBV18 and TRBJ1-2, the full variable domain reads NAGVMQNPRHLVRRRGQEARLRCSPMKGHSHVYWYRQLPEEGLKFMVYLQKENIIDESGMPKERFSAEFPKEGPSILRIQQVVRGDSAAYFCASSPAGGADYGYTFGSGTRLTVV.

J is TRBJ1-6 and V is TRBV13, with D perhaps TRBD1 (6 bases). The V end lost 2 bases, the J end lost 11 bases, and 13 bases lay between the germline ends. Germline CDR1 and CDR2: PRHDT and FYEKMQ (reference sequence). The CDR3 covers 14 residues. CDR3 protein: CASSLNGGRAPLHF. The DNA for the CDR3 is TGTGCCAGCAGCTTAAATGGGGGCCGGGCACCCCTCCACTTT.

The CDR3 spells CASTSSQGNTEAFF. In DNA form, the CDR3 reads TGCGCCAGCACCTCCTCCCAGGGGAACACTGAAGCTTTCTTT. The chain combines TRBV5-1 with TRBJ1-1, with a weak D call TRBD1 (5 bases). CDR1 is SGHRS and CDR2 is YFSETQ in the germline V gene. CDR3 size: 14 residues. The V end was cut by 6 bases, the J end by 1 base, with 13 bases between.

This clone was detected once. The genes are TRBV18 and TRBJ1-1; D is undetermined. Germline CDR1 reads KGHSH; CDR2 reads LQKENI. V lost 4 bases to trimming and J lost 10 bases, with 10 bases between them. CDR3 size: 11 residues. CDR3: CASSRGGAAFF. CDR3 bases: TGTGCCAGCTCACGTGGAGGAGCAGCTTTCTTT.

The genes are TRBV5-1 and TRBJ1-2; 12 bases match TRBD1. The CDR3 has 19 residues. J gave up 1 base and V 2 bases, and 12 bases lay outside the gene matches. Germline V lookup: CDR1 SGHRS, CDR2 YFSETQ. CDR3 in DNA: TGCGCCAGCAGCTTCTCCGTTATGGGACAGGGGGCGTTTAACTATGGCTACACCTTC. Protein product: CASSFSVMGQGAFNYGYTF.

The chain uses TRBV6-5 and TRBJ1-1, with 7 bases fitting TRBD1. Trimming at V came to 6 bases and at J to 0 bases, leaving 1 base not matched to a gene. Germline V gene data show CDR1 as MNHEY and CDR2 as SVGAGI. This CDR3 is built from 13 residues. In nucleotides, the CDR3 is TGTGCCAGCAGGGACAGGATGAACACTGAAGCTTTCTTT. As protein: CASRDRMNTEAFF.

The rearrangement joins TRBV11-2 to TRBJ2-5, with D maybe TRBD1 (6 bases). The CDR3 is 14 amino acids. Germline CDR1 reads SGHAT; CDR2 reads FQNNGV. V was shortened by 3 bases and J by 2 bases, with 10 bases between the two germline ends. The chain's CDR3 is CASSLSDRQETQYF. As DNA, the CDR3 is TGTGCCAGCAGCTTGAGTGACAGGCAAGAGACCCAGTACTTC.

This clone was found once. The chain has TRBV11-2 and TRBJ1-1; maybe TRBD1 (6 bases). The CDR3 length is 14 residues. Trimming stripped 4 bases from V and 4 bases from J, with 13 bases between. From germline, CDR1 is SGHAT and CDR2 FQNNGV. CDR3 protein: CASSSRQVSTEAFF. In nucleotides, the CDR3 is TGTGCCAGCAGCTCCCGACAGGTAAGCACTGAAGCTTTCTTT.

As for this clone: A read error may account for a junction end that differs from germline. The rearrangement joins TRBV30 to TRBJ2-2, with 9 bases that match TRBD2. The CDR3 runs to 15 residues. Germline V gives CDR1 GTSNPN, CDR2 SVGIG (reference sequence). The CDR3 region is CAGSTRGGLGGELFF. CDR3 DNA: TGTGCCGGGAGTACGCGGGGGGGCCTGGGCGGGGAGCTGTTTTTT.

This chain uses TRBV6-5 with TRBJ2-2; a possible D gene is TRBD1 (6 bases). The CDR3 covers 14 residues. Germline CDR1 is MNHEY and CDR2 is SVGAGI. The germline V and J ends were trimmed by 11 bases and 2 bases, with 15 bases remaining between them. The CDR3 protein is CAASSGANTGELFF. CDR3 sequence (DNA): TGTGCCGCTAGTTCAGGGGCCAACACCGGGGAGCTGTTTTTT.

This clone was observed once. The rearrangement joins TRBV6-1 to TRBJ2-1; perhaps TRBD1 as D (5 bases). Germline loops: CDR1 MNHNS, CDR2 SASEGT. Trimming stripped 1 base from V and 5 bases from J, with 18 bases between. The CDR3 is 17 residues long. CDR3 residues: CASSEDHRYQANNEQFF. The DNA of the CDR3 is TGTGCCAGCAGTGAAGACCACAGGTACCAGGCGAACAATGAGCAGTTCTTC.

The chain has TRBV5-4 and TRBJ2-7; D perhaps matches TRBD1 (5 bases). Germline CDR1 is SGHNT and CDR2 is YYREEE (reference sequence). Deletions cut 5 bases from V and 1 base from J, with 19 bases between. The CDR3 covers 16 residues. The CDR3 reads CASSPKSGSGSYEQYF. Here the CDR3 DNA reads TGTGCCAGCAGTCCCAAGTCAGGGTCCGGGTCCTACGAGCAGTACTTC.

The chain links TRBV5-6 to TRBJ2-3; D is unresolved. CDR3 length: 13 residues. Germline CDR1 reads SGHDT; CDR2 reads YYEEEE. V lost 0 bases and J 3 bases, leaving 5 bases between the germline ends. The CDR3 sequence: CASSLAPTDTQYF. In nucleotides, the CDR3 is TGTGCCAGCAGCTTGGCCCCTACAGATACGCAGTATTTT.

This clone was counted a single time. CDR3 amino acids: CASSPLGGVQETQYF. The CDR3 nucleotides read TGTGCCAGCAGCCCACTGGGGGGGGTTCAAGAGACCCAGTACTTC. The J gene is TRBJ2-5, the V gene TRBV7-3; 7 positions match TRBD2. The length of the CDR3 is 15 residues. Unmatched junction bases numbered 8, after V lost 5 bases and J lost 2 bases. Germline V CDR1 and CDR2: SGHTA, FQGTGA.

The V call is TRBV6-5, the J call TRBJ1-2; possibly TRBD1 for D (5 bases). CDR3 length: 16 residues. Germline V gene lookup returns CDR1 MNHEY and CDR2 SVGAGI. The V end was cut by 4 bases, the J end by 4 bases, with 19 bases between. The CDR3 protein is CASSSLSLTASYGYTF. Here the CDR3 DNA reads TGTGCCAGCAGTTCTCTCTCCCTGACAGCCTCCTATGGCTACACCTTC.

This sequence joins TRBV7-9 and TRBJ2-4; 7 bases agree with TRBD1. The V segment lost 3 bases and the J segment 8 bases; nucleotides outside the gene matches: 10. CDR1 is SEHNR and CDR2 is FQNEAQ in the germline V gene (reference sequence). There are 15 residues in the CDR3. Written as DNA, the CDR3 is TGTGCCAGCAGCTTGGGACAGCCCCCTGGGGACATTCAGTACTTC. As protein: CASSLGQPPGDIQYF.

The chain combines TRBV15 with TRBJ2-5; 7 bases map to TRBD2. The CDR3 length is 17 residues. The ends lost 0 bases at V and 9 bases at J; junction bases unmatched: 16. Looked up from germline, CDR1 is LNHNV and CDR2 is YYDKDF (reference sequence). DNA for the CDR3: TGTGCCACCAGCAGAGAGCTAGCGGCAGTCACCCGGATGGCCCAGTACTTC. The encoded protein is CATSRELAAVTRMAQYF. Filled out from reference TRBV15 and TRBJ2-5, the complete variable domain reads DAMVIQNPRYQVTQFGKPVTLSCSQTLNHNVMYWYQQKSSQAPKLLFHYYDKDFNNEADTPDNFQSRRPNTSFCFLDIRSPGLGDTAMYLCATSRELAAVTRMAQYFGPGTRLLVL.

The chain has TRBV12-2 and TRBJ2-2; the table's D call, TRBD1, was not checked against the DNA. TRBV12-2 is shown as a pseudogene. The CDR3 length is 20 residues. The CDR3 bases are TGTGCAAGTCGCTTGAGGACTGGGGCTACTGCAGGGGGCCATAGCGGGGAGCTGTTTTTT. Residues: CASRLRTGATAGGHSGELFF.

The chain recombines TRBV28 with TRBJ2-3, with TRBD2 matching over 12 bases. V dropped 2 bases and J dropped 5; count of bases not matched to a gene: 2. Germline values: CDR1 MDHEN, CDR2 SYDVKM. The CDR3 loop spans 15 amino acids. Here the CDR3 reads CASSLASGGVDTQYF. Here the CDR3 DNA reads TGTGCCAGCAGTTTAGCTAGCGGGGGGGTAGATACGCAGTATTTT.

About this clone itself: Sequence at one end of the junction differs from germline and may be a read error. The chain is built from TRBV7-3 and TRBJ2-7, with D perhaps matching TRBD2 (7 bases). Germline V gene data show CDR1 as SGHTA and CDR2 as FQGTGA. This CDR3 spans 14 amino acids. In nucleotides, the CDR3 is TGTGCCAGCAGCTTAGGGGGGGCCTCCAACGAGCAGTACTTC. Protein product: CASSLGGASNEQYF.

The genes are TRBV10-3 and TRBJ2-5, with TRBD2 as a possible D gene (5 bases). Looked up from germline, CDR1 is ENHRY and CDR2 is SYGVKD. The CDR3 sequence is 14 residues long. The ends were cut back, 7 bases at V and 1 base at J, with 13 bases in the middle. The CDR3 bases are TGTGCCATCAATGGACGGGGAGTCCAAGAGACCCAGTACTTC. Translating it yields CAINGRGVQETQYF.

The V gene is TRBV7-9, the J gene TRBJ1-2, with D possibly being TRBD1 (6 bases). CDR3 size: 13 residues. The V end lost 8 bases, the J end lost 0 bases, and 10 bases lay between the germline ends. CDR1 and CDR2 from the germline V gene are SEHNR and FQNEAQ (reference sequence). This CDR3 is CASRDTSNYGYTF. DNA of the CDR3: TGTGCCAGCCGGGACACCTCTAACTATGGCTACACCTTC.

The rearrangement uses TRBV9 and TRBJ2-5; TRBD2 is a possible D gene (6 bases). The CDR3 extends over 16 amino acids. Between the trimmed V and J ends, which lost 2 bases and 5 bases, there was a span of 19 bases. Germline lookup yields CDR1 SGDLS and CDR2 YYNGEE. The CDR3 loop is CASSVGLATGTETQYF. CDR3 DNA sequence: TGTGCCAGCAGCGTGGGGCTAGCGACCGGTACCGAGACCCAGTACTTC.